This TCR beta chain is drawn from a study of CD8 T cells in Susac syndrome. Random-hexamer reverse transcription was applied to roughly 0.45 to 1 ug RNA. Across 54 Vbeta and 13 Jbeta, immunoSEQ multiplex PCR amplified TCR beta CDR3. TCRdb redid the calling of the immunoSEQ multiplex PCR reads with MiXCR, one entry per CDR3 protein. The data contain around 220,000 distinct CDR3 sequences, roughly 90% of them singletons. This CDR3 has 20 amino acids. With 1 base clipped from V and 0 bases from J, the junction kept 17 bases outside the gene matches. Germline V CDR1 and CDR2: LGHNA, YSLEER. Treatment-naive patients with stable or active relapsing-remitting disease served as multiple sclerosis controls. CD8+ and CD4+ T cells were negatively isolated; TEMRA cells were FACS-enriched.

The sequence was obtained from a human donor with multiple sclerosis. Sample: CD8+ T cells from PBMCs. J is TRBJ1-1 and V is TRBV4-3; 7 bases fit TRBD1. The CDR3 reads CASSQGVQGTAFFMNTEAFF. The CDR3 DNA follows: TGCGCCAGCAGCCAAGGGGTTCAAGGGACAGCTTTTTTCATGAACACTGAAGCTTTCTTT.